The 17 T cell receptor beta chains below were found in one sample sequenced in a study of control samples from healthy donors and cancer patients (dated by TCRdb to about 2020). Receptors were amplified or captured by the immunoSEQ multiplex PCR assay. This is the immuneACCESS table as TCRdb keeps it, with only in-frame sequences that have V and J called. A part of the clones is gone; compared with another copy, unresolved V genes explain less than half, and the rest is unexplained. In this sample's table one finds some 190,000 clones. 2% to 2.5% of the sample is held by the ten biggest clonotypes. Material for sequencing was blood. Receptors originate from a woman aged 30 to 39 in good health.

This chain links TRBV5-1 with TRBJ1-5, with no clear D. The CDR3 has 13 amino acids. Germline values: CDR1 SGHRS, CDR2 YFSETQ. Trimming took 4 bases from V and 4 from J, leaving 9 bases between them. The CDR3 DNA sequence: TGCGCCAGCAGCGCCGGCGAGAATCAGCCCCAGCATTTT. Translating it yields CASSAGENQPQHF.

V usage is TRBV7-2 and J usage is TRBJ1-6, with TRBD1 matching over 10 bases. Germline V gene sequence: CDR1 SGHTA, CDR2 FQGNSA. V shed 5 bases, J shed 0 bases, and the junction held 10 bases outside the gene matches. This CDR3 has 19 amino acids. CDR3 amino acids: CASSQRTGGSRSYNSPLHF. CDR3 nucleotides: TGTGCCAGCAGCCAAAGGACAGGGGGTTCCCGCTCCTATAATTCACCCCTCCACTTT.

The chain links TRBV5-6 to TRBJ1-6; D gene ambiguous. The CDR3 consists of 12 residues. V was pared by 2 bases and J by 9 bases, with 6 bases between. In germline, CDR1 is SGHDT, CDR2 YYEEEE. The CDR3 sequence: CASSFTVSPLHF. The DNA for the CDR3 is TGTGCCAGCAGCTTTACAGTTTCACCCCTCCACTTT.

The chain joins TRBV27 to TRBJ2-5; TRBD2 matches 12 bases. Unmatched junction bases numbered 14, after V lost 7 bases and J lost 5 bases. The CDR3 is made up of 17 amino acids. Germline lookup yields CDR1 MNHEY and CDR2 SMNVEV (reference sequence). The CDR3 here is CASTDLTSGGTSETQYF. The CDR3 DNA follows: TGTGCCAGCACCGATCTTACTAGCGGGGGGACAAGCGAGACCCAGTACTTC.

The rearrangement joins TRBV28 to TRBJ1-1; the D is unclear. CDR1 and CDR2 from the germline V gene are MDHEN and SYDVKM. V lost 5 bases, J lost 3 bases, and 7 bases lay in between. The CDR3 consists of 12 residues. CDR3 in DNA: TGTGCCAGCAGTCGACTATACACTGAAGCTTTCTTT. Amino acid sequence: CASSRLYTEAFF. Looking up the rest from reference TRBV28 and TRBJ1-1 gives the full variable domain: DVKVTQSSRYLVKRTGEKVFLECVQDMDHENMFWYRQDPGLGLRLIYFSYDVKMKEKGDIPEGYSVSREKKERFSLILESASTNQTSMYLCASSRLYTEAFFGQGTRLTVV.

The V call is TRBV19, the J call TRBJ1-5, with unresolved D. Germline CDR1 LNHDA, CDR2 SQIVND (reference sequence). This CDR3 has 12 residues. Deletions cut 1 base from V and 6 bases from J, with 4 bases between. CDR3 amino acids: CASSIGVQPQHF. CDR3 coding DNA: TGTGCCAGTAGTATAGGCGTTCAGCCCCAGCATTTT.

The chain combines TRBV6-5 with TRBJ2-7; 7 bases agree with TRBD1. The CDR3 loop spans 13 amino acids. Germline lookup yields CDR1 MNHEY and CDR2 SVGAGI. Trimming cost V 2 bases and J 6 bases; bases outside gene matches: 4. CDR3 bases: TGTGCCAGCAGTTACCGGGGACAGCTCGAGCAGTACTTC. As protein: CASSYRGQLEQYF.

The chain joins TRBV6-1 to TRBJ1-5, with 8 nucleotides matching TRBD1. Germline V gene data show CDR1 as MNHNS and CDR2 as SASEGT. V dropped 4 bases and J dropped 4; count of bases not matched to a gene: 9. CDR3 size: 16 residues. The CDR3 is CASSGTGRLNNQPQHF. In DNA form, the CDR3 reads TGTGCCAGCAGTGGGACAGGGAGGCTAAATAATCAGCCCCAGCATTTT.

The chain joins TRBV18 to TRBJ1-1; D perhaps matches TRBD1 (6 bases). Germline V gene data show CDR1 as KGHSH and CDR2 as LQKENI. The CDR3 sequence is 16 residues long. Trimming stripped 1 base from V and 1 base from J, with 13 bases between. CDR3 region: CASSPLGATENTEAFF. CDR3 bases: TGTGCCAGCTCACCACTGGGGGCAACGGAGAACACTGAAGCTTTCTTT.

The V and J genes are TRBV28 and TRBJ2-7; tentatively, D is TRBD2 (7 bases). The CDR3 has 15 amino acids. V lost 7 bases and J 0 bases, leaving 16 bases between the germline ends. Germline lookup yields CDR1 MDHEN and CDR2 SYDVKM. The CDR3 region is CASTLGGESSYEQYF. The CDR3 DNA reads as TGTGCCAGCACCTTAGGGGGGGAGAGCTCCTACGAGCAGTACTTC.

The chain combines TRBV5-1 with TRBJ2-3; 10 positions match TRBD1. After removal of 3 bases from V and 3 bases from J, the junction contained 4 bases not matched to a gene. Germline V gene data show CDR1 as SGHRS and CDR2 as YFSETQ. The CDR3 is made up of 15 amino acids. CDR3: CASSSRDRGTDTQYF. The DNA for the CDR3 is TGCGCCAGCAGCTCCCGGGACAGGGGAACAGATACGCAGTATTTT.

The chain combines TRBV20-1 with TRBJ2-5; no definite D call. Germline V lookup: CDR1 DFQATT, CDR2 SNEGSKA (reference sequence). V shed 3 bases and J shed 5 bases, with 13 bases lying between them. This CDR3 contains 13 residues. CDR3 amino acids: CSASAPGYETQYF. The DNA of the CDR3 is TGCAGTGCTAGTGCCCCAGGATACGAGACCCAGTACTTC.

The chain combines TRBV28 with TRBJ2-6; D uncertain. CDR3 size: 15 residues. V lost 0 bases to trimming and J lost 0 bases, with 3 bases between them. Germline-derived CDR1 and CDR2 are MDHEN and SYDVKM. The CDR3 sequence is CASSLWYSGANVLTF. For the CDR3, the DNA is TGTGCCAGCAGTTTATGGTACTCTGGGGCCAACGTCCTGACTTTC. Looking up the rest from reference TRBV28 and TRBJ2-6 gives the full variable domain: DVKVTQSSRYLVKRTGEKVFLECVQDMDHENMFWYRQDPGLGLRLIYFSYDVKMKEKGDIPEGYSVSREKKERFSLILESASTNQTSMYLCASSLWYSGANVLTFGAGSRLTVL.

V gene TRBV7-2 combines with J gene TRBJ1-1; the D gene is possibly TRBD1 (5 bases). V was clipped by 0 bases and J by 1 base, with 9 bases between them. The CDR3 is made up of 15 amino acids. Germline V CDR1 and CDR2: SGHTA, FQGNSA. The CDR3 DNA reads TGTGCCAGCAGCTTAGCCGGGACGGCGAACACTGAAGCTTTCTTT. Encoded protein: CASSLAGTANTEAFF.

The V call is TRBV29-1, the J call TRBJ1-1; the match to TRBD1 covers 9 bases. V lost 8 bases and J lost 4; bases outside the gene matches: 5. Germline CDR1 reads SQVTM; CDR2 reads ANQGSEA. This CDR3 has 12 amino acids. CDR3 nucleotides: TGCAGCTACCGGGACAGGGTCACTGAAGCTTTCTTT. Translated: CSYRDRVTEAFF.

The CDR3 protein is CASSPPENTEAFF. The CDR3 DNA is TGTGCCAGCTCACCACCAGAGAACACTGAAGCTTTCTTT. This chain joins TRBV18 and TRBJ1-1; D is uncertain. Germline CDR1 is KGHSH and CDR2 is LQKENI. Between the trimmed V and J ends, which lost 0 bases and 1 base, there was a span of 3 bases. The CDR3 contains 13 residues.

The J gene is TRBJ1-5, the V gene TRBV27; D gene ambiguous. The CDR3 has 14 residues. Germline loops: CDR1 MNHEY, CDR2 SMNVEV (reference sequence). Trimming removed 0 bases from V and 16 bases from J, with 19 bases in between. Here the CDR3 reads CASSLSIQSDTTHF. CDR3 DNA sequence: TGTGCCAGCAGTTTATCGATTCAATCCGATACTACCCATTTT.